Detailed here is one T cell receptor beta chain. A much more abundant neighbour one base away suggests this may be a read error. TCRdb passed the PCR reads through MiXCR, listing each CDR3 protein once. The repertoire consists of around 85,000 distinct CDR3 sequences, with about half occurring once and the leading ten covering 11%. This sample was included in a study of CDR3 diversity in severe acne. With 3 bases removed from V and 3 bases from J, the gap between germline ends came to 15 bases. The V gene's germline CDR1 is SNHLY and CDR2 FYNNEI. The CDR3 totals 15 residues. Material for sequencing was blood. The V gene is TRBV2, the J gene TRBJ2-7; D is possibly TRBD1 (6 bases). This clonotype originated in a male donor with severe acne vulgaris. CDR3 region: CASSECRGSYYEQYF. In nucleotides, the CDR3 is TGTGCCAGCAGTGAGTGCAGGGGCAGCTACTACGAGCAGTACTTC. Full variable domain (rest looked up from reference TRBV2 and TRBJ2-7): EPEVTQTPSHQVTQMGQEVILRCVPISNHLYFYWYRQILGQKVEFLVSFYNNEISEKSEIFDDQFSVERPDGSNFTLKIRSTKLEDSAMYFCASSECRGSYYEQYFGPGTRLTVT.